This T cell receptor beta chain was identified in a study of synovial regulatory T cells in juvenile arthritis. Whole-study findings and limits: iaTreg cells shared more CDR3 sequences with synovial Tregs than other blood Tregs did. Blood Treg cells that were inflammation-associated showed lower TCR diversity than other blood Treg cells. Largely private between patients, iaTreg TCR repertoires showed partial overlap with synovial Teff and blood CPL repertoires.

Generated by immunoSEQ multiplex PCR, the TCRdb table keeps only in-frame clones and is missing some. The sample spans several thousand clones; the ten largest clones claim roughly 1.5%. Roughly eleven-patient cohort: some eleven active juvenile idiopathic arthritis patients, 3 polyarticular, 8 oligoarticular. Per the germline V gene, CDR1 is MNHEY and CDR2 is SVGAGI. This CDR3 comprises 15 residues. No nucleotide data were recorded. As to this clone: Its antigen is still unknown.

This receptor was identified in a donor aged 2-30 years with juvenile idiopathic arthritis. Sample: Treg cells from blood. The subset was: remaining (HLA-DR-negative) circulating blood Treg cells. The chain employs TRBV6-5 and TRBJ1-3. The CDR3 here is CASSAGRHSGNTIYF.